Each of the 11 T cell receptor beta chains below was sequenced from the same sample in a study of OX40 agonist ivuxolimab in advanced cancers. Clones were sequenced by immunoSEQ multiplex PCR, and TCRdb holds only the in-frame ones, with some missing. This table has approximately 70,000 clones, approximately 86% appearing once. Sequencing was performed on CD4+ or CD8+ T cells sorted from blood, taken in a trial of the OX40 agonist ivuxolimab. These receptors were collected from an adult with an advanced solid tumor such as melanoma, head and neck, liver or kidney cancer.

This sequence joins TRBV4-1 and TRBJ1-2; D not resolved. Germline values: CDR1 MGHRA, CDR2 YSYEKL. The CDR3 length is 15 residues. V was shortened by 0 bases and J by 0 bases, with 8 bases between the two germline ends. The CDR3 DNA is TGCGCCAGCAGCCAAGATACCCGAGCTAACTATGGCTACACCTTC. Its translation: CASSQDTRANYGYTF.

This chain uses TRBV10-3 with TRBJ1-2, with TRBD1 as a possible D gene (5 bases). V was pared by 1 base and J by 7 bases, with 7 bases between. In germline, CDR1 is ENHRY, CDR2 SYGVKD. The CDR3 consists of 12 residues. The CDR3 loop reads CAISEFQGGYTF. CDR3 DNA sequence: TGTGCCATCAGTGAGTTTCAGGGTGGCTACACCTTC.

The V gene is TRBV2, the J gene TRBJ2-7, with D possibly matching TRBD1 (5 bases). V shed 9 bases and J shed 6 bases, with 12 bases lying between them. This CDR3 is 11 amino acids long. The V gene's germline CDR1 is SNHLY and CDR2 FYNNEI. The CDR3 loop is CASIREGEQYF. The CDR3 coding sequence is TGTGCCAGTATCAGGGAAGGCGAGCAGTACTTC. Looking up the rest from reference TRBV2 and TRBJ2-7 gives the full variable domain: EPEVTQTPSHQVTQMGQEVILRCVPISNHLYFYWYRQILGQKVEFLVSFYNNEISEKSEIFDDQFSVERPDGSNFTLKIRSTKLEDSAMYFCASIREGEQYFGPGTRLTVT.

The chain is built from TRBV29-1 and TRBJ2-7; TRBD2 is a possible D gene (6 bases). V lost 7 bases and J 4 bases, leaving 11 bases between the germline ends. This CDR3 has 11 amino acids. Looked up from germline, CDR1 is SQVTM and CDR2 is ANQGSEA. CDR3 coding DNA: TGCAGCGGGGGGGAAGTGTACGAGCAGTACTTC. Translating gives CSGGEVYEQYF.

The V call is TRBV20-1, the J call TRBJ1-2; D call uncertain. The V and J ends lost 5 bases and 2 bases respectively, with 6 bases between them. CDR1 DFQATT and CDR2 SNEGSKA come from the germline V gene (reference sequence). This CDR3 is 11 amino acids long. This CDR3 reads CSAPQNYGYTF. The CDR3 DNA sequence: TGCAGTGCTCCCCAGAACTATGGCTACACCTTC.

J is TRBJ1-1 and V is TRBV19; D not resolved. CDR1 and CDR2 from the germline V gene are LNHDA and SQIVND (reference sequence). Trimming took 4 bases from V and 4 from J, leaving 10 bases between them. This CDR3 contains 13 residues. The CDR3 reads CASSKRLITEAFF. CDR3 nucleotides: TGTGCCAGTAGTAAAAGACTGATCACTGAAGCTTTCTTT.

The chain recombines TRBV6-5 with TRBJ1-6; unclear D gene. Germline loops: CDR1 MNHEY, CDR2 SVGAGI. The CDR3 totals 12 residues. Trimming removed 7 bases at V and 10 bases at J, with 11 bases between. The CDR3 nucleotides read TGTGCCAGCAATATGCCGGGGTCACCCCTCCACTTT. The encoded protein is CASNMPGSPLHF.

V is TRBV5-1 and J is TRBJ1-1; D is ambiguous. This CDR3 comprises 14 residues. Trimming shortened V by 3 bases and J by 0 bases, and 9 bases separated the two germline ends. Per germline, CDR1 SGHRS and CDR2 YFSETQ. This CDR3 reads CASSWTAVNTEAFF. CDR3 coding DNA: TGCGCCAGCAGCTGGACTGCAGTGAACACTGAAGCTTTCTTT.

This sequence joins TRBV30 and TRBJ1-1; D not certain. V was clipped by 0 bases and J by 1 base, with 12 bases between them. The CDR3 consists of 15 residues. The germline gives CDR1 GTSNPN, CDR2 SVGIG (reference sequence). The CDR3 DNA sequence: TGTGCCTGGAGTGTAAAATCCCGGAGGAACACTGAAGCTTTCTTT. Residues: CAWSVKSRRNTEAFF.

The chain has TRBV28 and TRBJ1-1; a possible D gene is TRBD1 (5 bases). The CDR3 sequence is 13 residues long. The germline V gene encodes CDR1 MDHEN and CDR2 SYDVKM. V shed 4 bases and J shed 11 bases, with 17 bases lying between them. Written as DNA, the CDR3 is TGTGCCAGCAGTTCCGGGGGACTTTACTCCGCTTTCTTT. Residues: CASSSGGLYSAFF. Together with reference TRBV28 and TRBJ1-1, the CDR3 gives the full variable domain: DVKVTQSSRYLVKRTGEKVFLECVQDMDHENMFWYRQDPGLGLRLIYFSYDVKMKEKGDIPEGYSVSREKKERFSLILESASTNQTSMYLCASSSGGLYSAFFGQGTRLTVV.

The chain joins TRBV6-1 to TRBJ1-1; no firm D call. The germline V and J ends were trimmed by 6 bases and 1 base, with 15 bases remaining between them. Germline assignment: CDR1 MNHNS and CDR2 SASEGT. CDR3 size: 15 residues. The CDR3 DNA is TGTGCCAGCAGGCTGGAACACGGCGGGAACACTGAAGCTTTCTTT. Translating gives CASRLEHGGNTEAFF.